This T cell receptor beta chain was found in a study of T cell responses to AZD1222 COVID-19 vaccine. Study-wide findings and caveats: The donor cohort was predominantly white British with a female majority, and clonal diversity may have been underestimated.

The table came from immunoSEQ multiplex PCR; TCRdb's copy has only in-frame clones and leaves some out. Of around 140,000 clones in the sample, around 89% were seen once. As to this clone: Antigen: not known.

The CDR3 extends over 16 amino acids. The ends lost 3 bases at V and 4 bases at J; junction bases unmatched: 8. Germline CDR1 reads MGHRA; CDR2 reads YSYEKL. The genes are TRBV4-1 and TRBJ2-3; 9 bases map to TRBD2. Sequences were derived from peripheral blood, sampled on day 0 of AZD1222 vaccination. The sequence was obtained from an adult in good health. CDR3 nucleotide sequence: TGCGCCAGCAGCCAGAATGTAGCGGGAGCAGCAGATACGCAGTATTTT. This codes for CASSQNVAGAADTQYF.